This T cell receptor beta chain emerged from a study of shared clonotypes between healthy human individuals. TCRdb's copy holds only in-frame clones and misses some; the assay was immunoSEQ multiplex PCR. The repertoire includes some 2,400,000 clones, approximately 96% of them detected once, and roughly 0.13% sits in the top ten. The germline V and J ends were trimmed by 0 bases and 10 bases, with 19 bases remaining between them. The CDR3 sequence is 16 residues long. Germline-derived CDR1 and CDR2 are SGHTA and FQGNSA. Study-wide results and caveats: When compared with the clonotypes that were shared by all four sorted-subset donors, the non-shared clonotypes turned out to have lower generation probabilities. Sampling covered nothing but blood. Tissue TCR repertoires likely differ from those found in blood. What limited the represented genetic and exposure-history diversity was the small number of donors.

A remark on this clone: Antigen: not known.

Sequenced input: naive CD4+ T cells sorted from blood. Documented subset: CD45RA+ positively selected. The TCR was taken from a man between 18 and 35 years old in good health. The chain recombines TRBV7-2 with TRBJ2-1; weak D call: TRBD2 (6 bases). The CDR3 DNA sequence: TGTGCCAGCAGCTTAGCGTTGGGACTGGGGTCATCAGAGCAGTTCTTC. Amino acid sequence: CASSLALGLGSSEQFF.